Shown below are 9 T cell receptor beta chains from a single sample sequenced in a study of kidney transplant recipient with SARS-CoV-2 infection (dated by TCRdb to 2020 to 2022). The sequencer listed for this sample is Illumina MiSeq. The public reads were quality trimmed at Q25 with fastp and then assembled into clones with MiXCR by TCRdb, keeping productive beta chains. One record per CDR3 amino acid sequence lists the most common genes and DNA. This sample gives about 250,000 distinct CDR3 sequences in total; about 30% of them show up just once. The biggest ten clones account for about 7% of the sample. In light of the paper, this sample's time point label describes: pre-pandemic baseline sample and day 111 after first positive SARS-CoV-2 test. The specimen comprised a blood sample, sampled at baseline and on roughly day 110 from a kidney transplant recipient. These receptors were obtained from a male patient aged 25-45 years who had COVID-19 and was a kidney transplant recipient. After transplantation, some T cells may belong to the graft donor instead of the recipient.

Concerning this clonotype: Being one base from a much bigger clone, this may be a read error. As DNA, the CDR3 is TGTGCCGCCAGTGACCCCAAAAGACTAGCGGGAGGTAATGAGCAGTTCTTC. This encodes CAASDPKRLAGGNEQFF. The chain joins TRBV24-1 to TRBJ2-1, with 13 bases identical to TRBD2. Germline-derived CDR1 and CDR2 are KGHDR and SFDVKD. The CDR3 totals 17 residues.

The count of this clonotype is one. A much larger clone lies a single base off, so this may be a read error. The chain combines TRBV16 with TRBJ1-2; D remains unclear. There are 17 residues in the CDR3. Germline loops: CDR1 KGHSY, CDR2 FQNENV. CDR3 protein: CASSHRWVVRKTYGYPF. The CDR3 DNA sequence: TGTGCCAGCAGCCACCGATGGGTCGTTAGAAAGACCTATGGCTACCCCTTC.

The sample holds many counts of this clonotype. The chain carries TRBV25-1 and TRBJ1-2; no reliable D call. CDR3 length equals 17 residues. The V end lost 5 bases, the J end lost 4 bases, and 23 bases lay between the germline ends. The germline CDR1 and CDR2 sequences are MGHDK and SYGVNS. CDR3 protein: CASSFRRELGKTYGYTF. The CDR3 DNA reads TGTGCCAGCAGTTTCAGACGAGAACTGGGAAAGACCTATGGCTACACCTTC.

In this sample, this clonotype turned up many times. V and J are TRBV12-2 and TRBJ1-2. TRBV12-2 is a pseudogene segment. There are 17 residues in the CDR3. CDR3 region: CASREMWTPRKTYGYTF. DNA of the CDR3: TGTGCAAGTCGCGAGATGTGGACTCCACGAAAGACCTATGGCTACACCTTC.

This clonotype was observed many times. The genes are TRBV9 and TRBJ2-7; possibly TRBD1 or TRBD2 for D (6 bases each). Germline values: CDR1 SGDLS, CDR2 YYNGEE. The V and J ends lost 1 base and 1 base respectively, with 12 bases between them. This CDR3 has 15 residues. The CDR3 nucleotides read TGTGCCAGCAGCGTATCGGGGGCAGGATCCTACGAGCAGTACTTC. Translated, it gives CASSVSGAGSYEQYF.

This clonotype was counted many times. V and J are TRBV2 and TRBJ2-5, with a tentative D call TRBD2 (6 bases). The V end was cut by 6 bases, the J end by 3 bases, with 14 bases between. Germline V CDR1 and CDR2: SNHLY, FYNNEI. The CDR3 loop spans 14 amino acids. DNA for the CDR3: TGTGCCAGCAGGATCGGGAGTCTCAAAGAGACCCAGTACTTC. As protein: CASRIGSLKETQYF.

This clonotype has a count of ten or more. The chain combines TRBV7-9 with TRBJ1-3; tentatively, D is TRBD1 (5 bases). Per germline, CDR1 SEHNR and CDR2 FQNEAQ (reference sequence). Trimming left V 8 bases short and J 0 bases short, with 17 bases between. The CDR3 loop spans 16 amino acids. The CDR3 DNA follows: TGTGCCAGCTTGGGGGGGGATAGCTTCTCTGGAAACACCATATATTTT. Residues: CASLGGDSFSGNTIYF. Full variable domain (rest looked up from reference TRBV7-9 and TRBJ1-3): DTGVSQNPRHKITKRGQNVTFRCDPISEHNRLYWYRQTLGQGPEFLTYFQNEAQLEKSRLLSDRFSAERPKGSFSTLEIQRTEQGDSAMYLCASLGGDSFSGNTIYFGEGSWLTVV.

This clonotype was observed many times. The chain couples TRBV6-5 to TRBJ2-5; the D is unclear. V was clipped by 5 bases and J by 4 bases, with 14 bases between them. Per germline, CDR1 MNHEY and CDR2 SVGAGI. The CDR3 has 14 amino acids. The CDR3 DNA sequence: TGTGCCAGCAGTGAGAGACCCGGGCCAGAGACCCAGTACTTC. This codes for CASSERPGPETQYF.

This clonotype was seen ten or more times. This chain connects TRBV5-5 to TRBJ1-2; D uncertain. Germline CDR1 and CDR2: SGHKS and YYEKEE (reference sequence). The V end lost 6 bases, the J end lost 4 bases, and 22 bases lay between the germline ends. The CDR3 contains 16 residues. This CDR3 is CASMPSVSRKTYGYTF. The CDR3, as DNA: TGTGCCAGCATGCCAAGTGTCTCGCGAAAGACCTATGGCTACACCTTC.